This T cell receptor (beta chain) was retrieved from a study of Graves' ophthalmopathy and Graves' hyperthyroidism. Study observations and caveats: Blood shared most expanded thyroid clonotypes above 0.001 frequency.

For donors with ophthalmopathy, the disease showed moderate-to-severe activity, reached CAS ≥3 and NOSPECS ≥4, and had lasted under 3 months. The authors amplified TCR beta CDR3 regions, and they did so from RNA transcripts for repertoire sequencing. First-round RT-PCR used HTBI primers; second-round multiplex PCR followed. One entry per CDR3 protein results from TCRdb running MiXCR on the multiplex PCR reads. The sample holds about 220,000 distinct CDR3 sequences, about 22% seen once. CDR3 length equals 15 residues. Germline V lookup: CDR1 MGHDK, CDR2 SYGVNS. This clonotype was recorded many times. Antigen: not known. The junction departs from germline at one end; a sequencing error may be responsible.

V and J are TRBV25-1 and TRBJ1-1; D perhaps matches TRBD1 (6 bases). The source material was peripheral blood. The TCR was taken from a woman aged 45 to 65 with Graves' ophthalmopathy. CDR3 in amino acids: CASSESGAGNTEALF. In DNA, the CDR3 is TGTGCCAGCAGTGAATCAGGGGCAGGGAACACTGAAGCTCTCTTT.